The following is a T cell receptor beta chain sequence with its context. Its antigen is as yet unknown. These data belong to a study of identical twins. Findings and caveats of the study: The conclusions drew on cross-sectional statistical analysis instead of tracking the same donors. Zero-insertion analyses might be partly confounded by invariant T cells like MAIT and iNKT. Sequences that were beta out-of-frame showed weaker excess twin sharing.

Template switching introduced a universal primer site, and the cDNA bore unique molecular identifiers. TCRdb fed the 5' RACE reads into MiXCR, producing one record per CDR3 protein. The data contain under 450,000 distinct CDR3 sequences, about 18% of them singletons. The CDR3 is 13 amino acids. Germline CDR1 MNHNS, CDR2 SASEGT. V was pared by 8 bases and J by 2 bases, with 11 bases between. This TCR derives from a man aged 50-60 years in good health. V and J are TRBV6-1 and TRBJ2-3, with a tentative D call TRBD1 (6 bases). Input material: naive T cells sorted from blood. This chain's CDR3 is CASQRQVTDTQYF. CDR3 nucleotides: TGTGCCAGCCAAAGACAGGTCACAGATACGCAGTATTTT.